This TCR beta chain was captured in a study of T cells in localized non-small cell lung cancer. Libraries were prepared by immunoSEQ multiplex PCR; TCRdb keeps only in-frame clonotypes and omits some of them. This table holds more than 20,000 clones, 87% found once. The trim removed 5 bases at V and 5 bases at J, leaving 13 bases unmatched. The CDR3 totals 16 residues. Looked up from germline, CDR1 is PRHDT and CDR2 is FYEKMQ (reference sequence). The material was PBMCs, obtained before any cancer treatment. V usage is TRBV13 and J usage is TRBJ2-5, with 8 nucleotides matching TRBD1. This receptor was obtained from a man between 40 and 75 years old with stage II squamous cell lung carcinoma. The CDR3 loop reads CASSQDRGPNAETQYF. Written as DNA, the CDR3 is TGTGCCAGCAGCCAAGACAGGGGCCCTAACGCGGAGACCCAGTACTTC.